This entry lists 27 T cell receptor beta chains sequenced from one sample in a study of cytomegalovirus exposure and HLA in healthy donors. Sequenced by immunoSEQ multiplex PCR; TCRdb stores in-frame clones only, minus some. The repertoire holds some 70,000 clones, with around nine tenths as singletons. The sample taken for sequencing was PBMCs. The receptors originated from a woman aged 18-30 years in good health and CMV-seronegative.

The V gene is TRBV28, the J gene TRBJ2-7; D may be TRBD1 (5 bases). This CDR3 comprises 13 residues. Germline loops: CDR1 MDHEN, CDR2 SYDVKM. The V gene lost 8 bases and the J gene lost 6 bases, with 17 bases spanning the gap. This chain's CDR3 is CASSTRVPTEQYF. CDR3 nucleotide sequence: TGTGCCAGCTCAACCAGGGTGCCAACCGAGCAGTACTTC.

V is TRBV5-1 and J is TRBJ2-7; 14 bases align to TRBD2. The CDR3 has 15 residues. The germline gives CDR1 SGHRS, CDR2 YFSETQ. With 3 bases clipped from V and 6 bases from J, the junction kept 5 bases outside the gene matches. The CDR3 nucleotides read TGCGCCAGCAGCTCGGGACTAGCGGGAGCGGTCGAGCAGTACTTC. It yields the protein CASSSGLAGAVEQYF. The whole variable domain, remainder taken from reference TRBV5-1 and TRBJ2-7, is KAGVTQTPRYLIKTRGQQVTLSCSPISGHRSVSWYQQTPGQGLQFLFEYFSETQRNKGNFPGRFSGRQFSNSRSEMNVSTLELGDSALYLCASSSGLAGAVEQYFGPGTRLTVT.

The CDR3 loop reads CASSSQGKGYEQYF. The CDR3 nucleotides are TGCGCCAGCAGCTCACAGGGTAAGGGGTACGAGCAGTACTTC. The rearrangement links TRBV5-1 to TRBJ2-7; maybe TRBD1 (6 bases). The CDR3 consists of 14 residues. Germline CDR1 SGHRS, CDR2 YFSETQ. Between the trimmed V and J ends, which lost 3 bases and 4 bases, there was a span of 14 bases.

The chain couples TRBV28 to TRBJ2-7; 8 bases are shared with TRBD1. Germline-derived CDR1 and CDR2 are MDHEN and SYDVKM. The length of the CDR3 is 15 residues. Germline trimming cut 3 bases from V and 7 bases from J; bases unmatched to any gene: 11. CDR3 protein: CASSFMDREAGEQYF. The DNA for the CDR3 is TGTGCCAGCAGTTTTATGGACAGGGAGGCTGGAGAGCAGTACTTC.

The chain is built from TRBV28 and TRBJ1-3; 8 bases are a match to TRBD1. Trimming cost V 6 bases and J 1 base; bases outside gene matches: 14. Germline V gives CDR1 MDHEN, CDR2 SYDVKM. The CDR3 covers 18 residues. This CDR3 is CASSLPSGTGLSGNTIYF. In DNA, the CDR3 is TGTGCCAGCAGCCTTCCCTCGGGGACAGGACTTTCTGGAAACACCATATATTTT.

The J gene is TRBJ1-5, the V gene TRBV18; D perhaps matches TRBD1 (6 bases). The CDR3 covers 15 residues. CDR1 and CDR2 (germline): KGHSH, LQKENI. The V end lost 3 bases, the J end lost 5 bases, and 14 bases lay between the germline ends. CDR3 DNA: TGTGCCAGCTCACCCACGACAGGCCAAGATCAGCCCCAGCATTTT. It is translated as CASSPTTGQDQPQHF.

The chain joins TRBV10-3 to TRBJ1-6; D call uncertain. The V gene's germline CDR1 is ENHRY and CDR2 SYGVKD. This CDR3 region has 12 residues. Trimming took off 5 bases at V and 9 bases at J, with 8 bases between the two ends. CDR3 sequence: CAISHTSSPLHF. CDR3 coding DNA: TGTGCCATCAGTCATACCAGTTCACCCCTCCACTTT.

The J gene is TRBJ2-5, the V gene TRBV30; 11 positions agree with TRBD2. Germline CDR1 GTSNPN, CDR2 SVGIG (reference sequence). V shed 7 bases and J 2 bases; nucleotides not matched to a gene: 6. The CDR3 extends over 14 amino acids. CDR3 protein: CALTGLAVQETQYF. The CDR3, as DNA: TGTGCCTTAACGGGACTAGCGGTTCAAGAGACCCAGTACTTC.

V and J are TRBV7-2 and TRBJ1-5, with D possibly being TRBD1 (6 bases). Germline assignment: CDR1 SGHTA and CDR2 FQGNSA. V was cut by 2 bases and J by 4 bases, with 9 bases left in between. CDR3 size: 14 residues. The CDR3 here is CASSLLGQNQPQHF. Written as DNA, the CDR3 is TGTGCCAGCAGCTTACTTGGACAGAATCAGCCCCAGCATTTT.

Ten or more counts support this clone. The chain carries TRBV9 and TRBJ1-6; tentative D call: TRBD1 (5 bases). The CDR3 has 15 residues. Germline V gene lookup returns CDR1 SGDLS and CDR2 YYNGEE. Trimming pared 6 bases from V and 4 bases from J, leaving 14 bases between. In DNA form, the CDR3 reads TGTGCCAGCACCACTTCAGGGCAATATAATTCACCCCTCCACTTT. It specifies CASTTSGQYNSPLHF.

This rearrangement joins TRBV7-2 to TRBJ1-1; maybe TRBD1 (6 bases). Germline assignment: CDR1 SGHTA and CDR2 FQGNSA. The CDR3 runs to 14 residues. Deletions cut 5 bases from V and 11 bases from J, with 21 bases between. CDR3 nucleotide sequence: TGTGCCAGCAGCATACCGGGACAAAAAAATCGGGCTTTCTTT. The encoded protein is CASSIPGQKNRAFF.

The chain couples TRBV7-8 to TRBJ2-7; 8 bases match TRBD2. With V trimmed by 3 bases and J by 2 bases, 9 bases remained unmatched. CDR3 size: 16 residues. CDR1 and CDR2 from the germline V gene are SGHVS and FQNEAQ. Here the CDR3 DNA reads TGTGCCAGCAGCTTTTTCCGCGGGCGGGGGGCCTACGAGCAGTACTTC. This encodes CASSFFRGRGAYEQYF.

DNA for the CDR3: TGTGCCAGCAGCCTACTAGCGCGCCCGAACACCGGGGAGCTGTTTTTT. Its translation: CASSLLARPNTGELFF. V gene TRBV5-6 combines with J gene TRBJ2-2, with 7 bases that match TRBD2. The CDR3 consists of 16 residues. The V segment lost 4 bases and the J segment 0 bases; nucleotides outside the gene matches: 6. The germline CDR1 and CDR2 sequences are SGHDT and YYEEEE.

V and J are TRBV5-1 and TRBJ1-1; D not resolved. The germline CDR1 and CDR2 sequences are SGHRS and YFSETQ. V dropped 5 bases and J dropped 3 bases, with 8 bases sitting between them. The CDR3 is 12 residues long. CDR3 sequence reads: CASREQHTEAFF. For the CDR3, the DNA is TGCGCCAGCAGGGAACAGCACACTGAAGCTTTCTTT.

The gene calls are TRBV15 and TRBJ2-1; 7 bases line up with TRBD2. Losses at the gene ends were 6 bases for V and 5 bases for J; bases not matched to a gene: 10. The CDR3 sequence is 15 residues long. Germline V gene lookup returns CDR1 LNHNV and CDR2 YYDKDF (reference sequence). The CDR3 here is CATRPWASGNNEQFF. DNA for the CDR3: TGTGCCACCAGGCCTTGGGCTAGCGGAAACAATGAGCAGTTCTTC.

The rearrangement uses TRBV5-1 and TRBJ2-3; D is perhaps TRBD1 (6 bases). Germline CDR1 is SGHRS and CDR2 is YFSETQ. The V end lost 1 base, the J end lost 6 bases, and 12 bases lay between the germline ends. The length of the CDR3 is 14 residues. The CDR3 protein is CASSLSRGLDTQYF. CDR3 sequence (DNA): TGCGCCAGCAGCTTGAGCAGGGGTTTGGATACGCAGTATTTT.

The chain is built from TRBV7-3 and TRBJ2-1; tentatively, D is TRBD2 (7 bases). V was trimmed by 5 bases and J by 6 bases, leaving 17 bases between them. This CDR3 contains 15 residues. In germline, CDR1 is SGHTA, CDR2 FQGTGA. The CDR3 nucleotides are TGTGCCAGCAGCGCCGGGGGGCATTTAGTCAATGAGCAGTTCTTC. Protein product: CASSAGGHLVNEQFF.

The chain is built from TRBV19 and TRBJ2-7; TRBD1 is a possible D gene (5 bases). This CDR3 comprises 13 residues. V was cut by 11 bases and J by 2 bases, with 16 bases left in between. Germline-derived CDR1 and CDR2 are LNHDA and SQIVND (reference sequence). The CDR3, as DNA: TGTGCCTCATCACCGACAGATGCCTACGAGCAGTACTTC. Encoded protein: CASSPTDAYEQYF.

The chain combines TRBV5-1 with TRBJ2-5, with TRBD2 matching over 9 bases. CDR1 is SGHRS and CDR2 is YFSETQ in the germline V gene. This CDR3 comprises 15 residues. The V and J ends lost 1 base and 5 bases, in that order; junction bases with no gene match: 6. The CDR3, as DNA: TGCGCCAGCAGCTTGTCTGCGGGAGGGCTGGAGACCCAGTACTTC. It is translated as CASSLSAGGLETQYF.

The V gene is TRBV7-2, the J gene TRBJ2-5; 10 nucleotides line up with TRBD2. J lost 4 bases, V lost 5 bases, and 10 bases had no gene match. This CDR3 has 16 residues. Germline V gene data show CDR1 as SGHTA and CDR2 as FQGNSA. CDR3 sequence: CASSHQGLAWGETQYF. DNA of the CDR3: TGTGCCAGCAGCCACCAGGGACTAGCGTGGGGAGAGACCCAGTACTTC.

The chain combines TRBV4-3 with TRBJ1-5; perhaps TRBD1 as D (6 bases). The CDR3 extends over 15 amino acids. CDR1 is LGHNA, CDR2 YSLEER, per germline. V was cut by 0 bases and J by 9 bases, with 15 bases left in between. This CDR3 is CASSQDRQETRPQHF. The CDR3, as DNA: TGCGCCAGCAGCCAAGACCGACAGGAAACGCGGCCCCAGCATTTT.

The chain is built from TRBV7-2 and TRBJ2-5; no clear D. The CDR3 is made up of 13 amino acids. Looked up from germline, CDR1 is SGHTA and CDR2 is FQGNSA. Trimming removed 3 bases from V and 3 bases from J, with 8 bases in between. The CDR3 coding sequence is TGTGCCAGCAGCTTGAGACGGGAAGAGACCCAGTACTTC. It encodes CASSLRREETQYF.

The V gene is TRBV5-1, the J gene TRBJ2-5; TRBD2 is a possible D gene (5 bases). The germline V gene encodes CDR1 SGHRS and CDR2 YFSETQ. The ends were cut back, 1 base at V and 4 bases at J, with 17 bases in the middle. The CDR3 length is 16 residues. CDR3 DNA sequence: TGCGCCAGCAGCTTGAGCACTAGTAGGAGGCGAGAGACCCAGTACTTC. Residues: CASSLSTSRRRETQYF.

V gene TRBV5-1 combines with J gene TRBJ2-6; weak D call: TRBD2 (6 bases). Trimming left V 0 bases short and J 0 bases short, with 10 bases between. The CDR3 covers 17 residues. The V gene's germline CDR1 is SGHRS and CDR2 YFSETQ. The CDR3 loop is CASSLAGLFSGANVLTF. The CDR3 DNA reads TGCGCCAGCAGCTTGGCGGGACTCTTCTCTGGGGCCAACGTCCTGACTTTC.

The chain recombines TRBV2 with TRBJ2-7; 7 bases fit TRBD1. CDR1 is SNHLY and CDR2 is FYNNEI in the germline V gene. V gave up 8 bases and J gave up 3 bases; unmatched junction bases: 7. The CDR3 runs 13 residues. The CDR3 nucleotides are TGTGCCAGCTCGTTGGGACAGCTCTACGAGCAGTACTTC. Its translation is CASSLGQLYEQYF.

The chain couples TRBV5-1 to TRBJ1-4, with D perhaps matching TRBD1 (6 bases). Germline-derived CDR1 and CDR2 are SGHRS and YFSETQ. This CDR3 has 15 residues. Trimming cost V 0 bases and J 6 bases, with 12 bases left between them. The CDR3 bases are TGCGCCAGCAGCTTGGACGGGACAAGGGATGAAAAACTGTTTTTT. This translates into CASSLDGTRDEKLFF.

The rearrangement links TRBV7-2 to TRBJ1-1; tentative D call: TRBD1 (5 bases). Trimming pared 3 bases from V and 5 bases from J, leaving 16 bases between. Germline CDR1 SGHTA, CDR2 FQGNSA. The CDR3 totals 15 residues. The CDR3 DNA sequence: TGTGCCAGCAGCTTCGCCCGAACAGGTGGAACTGAAGCTTTCTTT. This translates into CASSFARTGGTEAFF.